These T cell receptor beta chains were read from a single sample in a study of T cell responses to AZD1222 COVID-19 vaccine. TCRdb's copy holds only in-frame clones and misses some; the assay was immunoSEQ multiplex PCR. The table has over 140,000 clones, roughly 92% seen once. Sequenced here: peripheral blood, sampled 28 days after the second AZD1222 dose. These receptors came from an adult who received the AZD1222 COVID-19 vaccine. Both conserved end residues are part of each CDR3. D genes are given only for firm matches. Clone size is shown for a subset of rows, as once, few, many or a class of expanded clone.

v_gene: TRBV27; d_gene: TRBD1; abundance: once; j_gene: TRBJ1-1; CDR3aa: CASRRGQETTEAFF; CDR3nt: TGTGCCAGCAGAAGAGGACAGGAAACAACTGAAGCTTTCTTT
v_gene: TRBV6-1; d_gene: NA; abundance: NA; j_gene: TRBJ2-3; CDR3aa: CASSELGADTQYF; CDR3nt: TGTGCCAGCAGTGAACTCGGCGCAGATACGCAGTATTTT
v_gene: TRBV30; d_gene: TRBD2; abundance: NA; j_gene: TRBJ2-3; CDR3aa: CAWSAGLALSTDTQYF; CDR3nt: TGTGCCTGGAGTGCAGGACTAGCGCTTAGCACAGATACGCAGTATTTT
v_gene: TRBV7-2; d_gene: NA; abundance: NA; j_gene: TRBJ2-5; CDR3aa: CASSLAVQETQYF; CDR3nt: TGTGCCAGCAGCTTAGCGGTCCAAGAGACCCAGTACTTC
v_gene: TRBV5-1; d_gene: TRBD2; abundance: NA; j_gene: TRBJ2-3; CDR3aa: CASSLKVLAGGREDTQYF; CDR3nt: TGCGCCAGCAGCTTGAAGGTACTAGCGGGAGGACGGGAAGATACGCAGTATTTT
v_gene: TRBV12-3/TRBV12-4; d_gene: NA; abundance: NA; j_gene: TRBJ1-2; CDR3aa: CASSFYYGYTF; CDR3nt: TGTGCCAGCAGTTTTTACTATGGCTACACCTTC
v_gene: TRBV3-1/TRBV3-2; d_gene: NA; abundance: NA; j_gene: TRBJ1-1; CDR3aa: CASSQVPDSGTEAFF; CDR3nt: TGTGCCAGCAGCCAAGTACCCGACAGTGGGACTGAAGCTTTCTTT
v_gene: TRBV7-2; d_gene: NA; abundance: NA; j_gene: TRBJ1-2; CDR3aa: CASSDPWATRIAYTF; CDR3nt: TGTGCCAGCAGCGACCCGTGGGCGACACGAATTGCCTACACCTTC
v_gene: TRBV28; d_gene: NA; abundance: NA; j_gene: TRBJ1-5; CDR3aa: CATTWNNQPQHF; CDR3nt: TGTGCCACCACGTGGAACAATCAGCCCCAGCATTTT
v_gene: TRBV28; d_gene: NA; abundance: NA; j_gene: TRBJ1-1; CDR3aa: CASRGWAEAFF; CDR3nt: TGTGCCAGCAGGGGGTGGGCTGAAGCTTTCTTT
v_gene: TRBV5-1; d_gene: TRBD1; abundance: NA; j_gene: TRBJ1-2; CDR3aa: CASSPGQINYGYTF; CDR3nt: TGCGCCAGCAGCCCGGGACAGATTAACTATGGCTACACCTTC
v_gene: TRBV5-5; d_gene: TRBD2; abundance: NA; j_gene: TRBJ2-6; CDR3aa: CASSPRSGREAGANVLTF; CDR3nt: TGTGCCAGCAGCCCACGCTCGGGCCGGGAGGCAGGGGCCAACGTCCTGACTTTC
v_gene: TRBV28; d_gene: NA; abundance: NA; j_gene: TRBJ2-5; CDR3aa: CASSSLGVQETQYF; CDR3nt: TGTGCCAGCAGTTCGCTTGGGGTACAAGAGACCCAGTACTTC
v_gene: TRBV11-2; d_gene: NA; abundance: once; j_gene: TRBJ1-3; CDR3aa: CASSRPVGTSGNTIYF; CDR3nt: TGTGCCAGCAGCCGGCCGGTGGGAACCTCTGGAAACACCATATATTTT
v_gene: TRBV2; d_gene: TRBD1; abundance: NA; j_gene: TRBJ1-1; CDR3aa: CASSDVDRGRPEAFF; CDR3nt: TGTGCCAGCAGTGATGTGGACAGGGGTCGGCCTGAAGCTTTCTTT